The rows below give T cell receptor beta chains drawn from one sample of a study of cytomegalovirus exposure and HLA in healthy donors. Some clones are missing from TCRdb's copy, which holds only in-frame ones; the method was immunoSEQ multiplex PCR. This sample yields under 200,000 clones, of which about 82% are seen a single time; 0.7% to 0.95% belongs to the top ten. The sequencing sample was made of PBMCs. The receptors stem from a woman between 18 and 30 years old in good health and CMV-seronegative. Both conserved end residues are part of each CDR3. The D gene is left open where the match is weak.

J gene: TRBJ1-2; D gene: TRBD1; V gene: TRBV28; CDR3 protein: CASTGGNDYGYTF
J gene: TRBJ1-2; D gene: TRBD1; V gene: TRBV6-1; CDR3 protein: CASSEWAGGLNGYTF
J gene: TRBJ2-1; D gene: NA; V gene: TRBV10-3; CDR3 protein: CAITRESDYNEQFF
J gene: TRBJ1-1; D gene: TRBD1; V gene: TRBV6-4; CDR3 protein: CASRSVQGGNTEAFF
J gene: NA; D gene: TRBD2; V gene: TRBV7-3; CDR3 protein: CASSGGDYEQYF
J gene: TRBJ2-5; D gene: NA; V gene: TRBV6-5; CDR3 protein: CASSYDRTPQETQYF
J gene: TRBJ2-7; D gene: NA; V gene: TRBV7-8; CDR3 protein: CASSPSPRSHEQYF
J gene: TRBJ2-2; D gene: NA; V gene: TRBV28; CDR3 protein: CASSLLPRGNTGELFF
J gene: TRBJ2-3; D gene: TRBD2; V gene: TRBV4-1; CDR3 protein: CASHDSGGVFNTRYF
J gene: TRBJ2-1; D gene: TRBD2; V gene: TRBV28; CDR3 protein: CASSLFSGKIVGSYNEQFF
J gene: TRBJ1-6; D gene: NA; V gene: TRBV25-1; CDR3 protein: CASLPLLRPSSYNSPLHF
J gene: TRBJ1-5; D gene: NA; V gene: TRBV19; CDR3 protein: CASSPYTGTNQPQHF
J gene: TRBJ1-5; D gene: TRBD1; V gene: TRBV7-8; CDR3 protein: CASSFGQGNQPQHF
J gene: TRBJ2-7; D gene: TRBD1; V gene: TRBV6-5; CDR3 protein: CAGRDRTISYEQYF
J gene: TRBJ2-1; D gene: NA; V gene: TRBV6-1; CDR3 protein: CASSEGVALYNEQFF
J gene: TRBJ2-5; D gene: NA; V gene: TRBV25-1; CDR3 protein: CASSATEETQYF
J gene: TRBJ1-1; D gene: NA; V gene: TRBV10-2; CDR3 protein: CASSESRFLNTEAFF
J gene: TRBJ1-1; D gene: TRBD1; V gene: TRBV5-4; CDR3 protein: CASSFPGGDVAFF
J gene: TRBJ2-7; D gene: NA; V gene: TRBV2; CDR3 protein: CASSDRKGTYEQYF
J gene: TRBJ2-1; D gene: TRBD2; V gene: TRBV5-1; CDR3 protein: CASSLLSGRADNEQFF
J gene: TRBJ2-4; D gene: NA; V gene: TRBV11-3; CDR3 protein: CASSLARKNIQYF
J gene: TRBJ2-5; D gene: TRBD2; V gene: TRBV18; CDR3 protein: CASSSLAPVGLAGGETQYF
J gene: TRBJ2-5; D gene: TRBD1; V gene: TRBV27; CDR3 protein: CASRYGQGRGQETQYF
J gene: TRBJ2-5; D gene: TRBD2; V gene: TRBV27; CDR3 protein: CASSTGGLAGRRQETQYF
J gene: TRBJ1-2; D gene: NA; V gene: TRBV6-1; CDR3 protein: CASSARIESYGYTF
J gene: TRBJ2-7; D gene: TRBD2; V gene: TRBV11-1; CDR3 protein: CASSLLAGDTNYEQYF
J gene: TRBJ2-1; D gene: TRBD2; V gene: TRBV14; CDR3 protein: CASSLKPGLAAYNEQFF
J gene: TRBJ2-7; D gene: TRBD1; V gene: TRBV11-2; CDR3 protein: CASSFSGQGGYEQYF
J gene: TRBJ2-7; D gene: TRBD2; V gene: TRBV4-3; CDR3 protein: CASSRTSGSPDEQYF
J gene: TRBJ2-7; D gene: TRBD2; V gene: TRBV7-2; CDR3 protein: CASSLSGRAHEQYF
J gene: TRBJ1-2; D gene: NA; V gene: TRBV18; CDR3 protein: CASSTAGRGYGYTF
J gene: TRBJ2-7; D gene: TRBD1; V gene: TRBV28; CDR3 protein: CASMGTGSSYEQYF
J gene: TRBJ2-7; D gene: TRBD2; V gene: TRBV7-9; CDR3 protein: CSSSLQREGLEQYF
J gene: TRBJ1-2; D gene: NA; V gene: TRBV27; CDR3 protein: CASSNAGEVPGYTF
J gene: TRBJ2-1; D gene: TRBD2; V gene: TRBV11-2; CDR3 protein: CASSLEGGLAGYNEQFF
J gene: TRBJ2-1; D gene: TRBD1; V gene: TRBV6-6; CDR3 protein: CASSLTGRDNEQFF
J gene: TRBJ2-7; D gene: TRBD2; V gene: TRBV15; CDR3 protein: CATSGGGLAGDEQYF
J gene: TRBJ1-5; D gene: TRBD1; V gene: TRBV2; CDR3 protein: CASSGTGGSQPQHF
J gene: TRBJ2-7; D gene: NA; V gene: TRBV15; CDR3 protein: CATSREKTGSTYEQYF
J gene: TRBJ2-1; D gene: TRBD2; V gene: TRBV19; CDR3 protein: CASDRGSGGYNEQFF
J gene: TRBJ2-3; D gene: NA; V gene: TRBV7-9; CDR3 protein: CASSLATASTDTQYF
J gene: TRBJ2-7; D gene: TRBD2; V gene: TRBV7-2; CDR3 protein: CASSLAGAYEQYF
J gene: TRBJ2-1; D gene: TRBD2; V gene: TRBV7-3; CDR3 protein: CASTAGLAGYNEQFF
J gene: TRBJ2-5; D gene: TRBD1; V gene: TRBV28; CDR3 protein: CASSLLGRGQETQYF
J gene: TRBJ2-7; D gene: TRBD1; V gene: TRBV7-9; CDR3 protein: CASSLRIGPGQGHHEQYF
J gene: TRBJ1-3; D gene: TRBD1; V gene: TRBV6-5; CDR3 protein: CASSWTGPSWNSIYF
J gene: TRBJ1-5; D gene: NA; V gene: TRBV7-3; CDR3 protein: CASSLTGDSNQPQHF
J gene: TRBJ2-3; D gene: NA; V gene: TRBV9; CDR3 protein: CASSAAQRNRADTQYF
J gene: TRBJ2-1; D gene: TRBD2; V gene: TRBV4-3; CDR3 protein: CASSRGLAGYNEQFF
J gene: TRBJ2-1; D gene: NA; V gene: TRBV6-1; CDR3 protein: CASSTDTSSYNEQFF
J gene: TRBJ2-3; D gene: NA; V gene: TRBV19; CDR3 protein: CASSIRGPSTDTQYF
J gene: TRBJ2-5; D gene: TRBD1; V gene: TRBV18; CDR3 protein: CASSPTGRGTQYF
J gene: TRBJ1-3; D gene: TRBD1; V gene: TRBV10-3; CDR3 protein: CAISDDRQTGGAEGNTIYF
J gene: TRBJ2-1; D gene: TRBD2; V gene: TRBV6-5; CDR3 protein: CASSYLAGGPPQFF
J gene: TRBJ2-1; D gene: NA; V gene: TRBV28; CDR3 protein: CASSPYGRSSYNEQFF
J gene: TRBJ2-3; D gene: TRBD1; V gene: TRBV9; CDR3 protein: CASSVELSGTGGTDTQYF
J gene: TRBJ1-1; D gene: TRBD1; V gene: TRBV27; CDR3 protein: CASSLYRGQGAPNTEAFF